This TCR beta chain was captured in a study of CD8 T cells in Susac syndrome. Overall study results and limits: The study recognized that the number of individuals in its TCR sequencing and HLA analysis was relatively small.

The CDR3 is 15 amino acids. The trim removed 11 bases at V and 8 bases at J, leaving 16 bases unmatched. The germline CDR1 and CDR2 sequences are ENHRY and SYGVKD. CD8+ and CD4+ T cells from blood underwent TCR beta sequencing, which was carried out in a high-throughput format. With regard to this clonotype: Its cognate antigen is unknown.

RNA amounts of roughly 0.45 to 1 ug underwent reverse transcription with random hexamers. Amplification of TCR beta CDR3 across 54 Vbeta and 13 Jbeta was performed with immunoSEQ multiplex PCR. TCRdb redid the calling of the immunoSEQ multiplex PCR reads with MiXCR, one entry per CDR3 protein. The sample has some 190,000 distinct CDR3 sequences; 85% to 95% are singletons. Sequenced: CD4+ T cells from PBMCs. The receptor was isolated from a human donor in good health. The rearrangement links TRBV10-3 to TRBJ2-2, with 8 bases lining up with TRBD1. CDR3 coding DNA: TGTGCCCTAAAACAGGGGGATTCGAGTTCGGGGGAGCTGTTTTTT. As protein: CALKQGDSSSGELFF.